One sample yielded the 8 T cell receptor beta chains listed below, sequenced in a study of blood T cell repertoires in COVID-19. The table came from immunoSEQ multiplex PCR; TCRdb's copy has only in-frame clones and leaves some out. The sample yields 140,000 to 150,000 clones, around 87% seen once. Sequencing was performed on peripheral blood. The receptors here all came from a man aged 18 to 30 with COVID-19, enrolled during active disease.

This clone was seen a single time. V and J are TRBV4-3 and TRBJ1-5; D ambiguous. Per germline, CDR1 LGHNA and CDR2 YSLEER. This CDR3 spans 13 amino acids. V gave up 1 base and J gave up 4 bases, with 5 bases separating them. The chain's CDR3 is CASSQVVNQPQHF. CDR3 nucleotide sequence: TGCGCCAGCAGCCAAGTAGTAAATCAGCCCCAGCATTTT.

The V and J genes are TRBV4-1 and TRBJ1-1; D is uncertain. The CDR3 sequence is 14 residues long. Germline CDR1 and CDR2: MGHRA and YSYEKL. V lost 0 bases to trimming and J lost 4 bases, with 9 bases between them. The DNA for the CDR3 is TGCGCCAGCAGCCAAGATCGAGCGGGCACTGAAGCTTTCTTT. It is translated as CASSQDRAGTEAFF.

The V and J genes are TRBV7-2 and TRBJ2-3; 9 bases are a match to TRBD1. Losses at the gene ends were 5 bases for V and 2 bases for J; bases not matched to a gene: 5. This CDR3 comprises 15 residues. Germline V gene sequence: CDR1 SGHTA, CDR2 FQGNSA. This chain's CDR3 is CASSLQGAYTDTQYF. The DNA of the CDR3 is TGTGCCAGCAGCCTACAGGGGGCTTACACAGATACGCAGTATTTT.

The chain employs TRBV6-5 and TRBJ2-7, with 10 bases lining up with TRBD1. This CDR3 is 16 amino acids long. Trimming at V came to 4 bases and at J to 2 bases, leaving 8 bases not matched to a gene. Germline CDR1 is MNHEY and CDR2 is SVGAGI. CDR3 bases: TGTGCCAGCAGTTTCTCGAGACAGGGGGCTACCTACGAGCAGTACTTC. It is translated as CASSFSRQGATYEQYF.

The chain combines TRBV28 with TRBJ2-7, with a tentative D call TRBD2 (6 bases). CDR1 and CDR2 from the germline V gene are MDHEN and SYDVKM. The CDR3 loop spans 17 amino acids. Trimming removed 5 bases from V and 4 bases from J, with 24 bases in between. CDR3 sequence reads: CASSQTDYFSDHYEQYF. The CDR3 DNA sequence: TGTGCCAGCAGTCAAACGGACTATTTTTCCGATCATTACGAGCAGTACTTC.

For this clone: An end of the junction differs from the germline gene, which may be a read error. The chain combines TRBV7-7 with TRBJ2-3; D not certain. The CDR3 runs 15 residues. CDR1 is SSHAT and CDR2 is FNYEAQ in the germline V gene (reference sequence). The CDR3 sequence: CASSPDGVGTDTQYF. In DNA form, the CDR3 reads TGTGCTAGCAGCCCTGACGGAGTCGGCACAGATACGCAGTATTTT.

This clone was seen just once. The J gene is TRBJ2-2, the V gene TRBV18; 7 nucleotides agree with TRBD1. V shed 3 bases and J 4 bases; nucleotides not matched to a gene: 2. The CDR3 totals 14 residues. CDR1 is KGHSH and CDR2 is LQKENI in the germline V gene. The DNA of the CDR3 is TGTGCCAGCTCACCGGGACAGAGCACCGGGGAGCTGTTTTTT. Translated, it gives CASSPGQSTGELFF.

The rearrangement links TRBV28 to TRBJ1-1, with TRBD1 as a possible D gene (6 bases). This CDR3 is 15 amino acids long. The germline CDR1 and CDR2 sequences are MDHEN and SYDVKM. Trimming shortened V by 7 bases and J by 2 bases, and 17 bases separated the two germline ends. The CDR3 here is CASKHRTAFNTEAFF. The CDR3 DNA reads as TGTGCCAGCAAACACCGGACAGCCTTCAACACTGAAGCTTTCTTT.